This T cell receptor (beta chain) was captured by sequencing in a study of T cell responses to AZD1222 COVID-19 vaccine. Profiling relied on immunoSEQ multiplex PCR, and the TCRdb table lists in-frame clones only, not all of them. Among about 140,000 clones listed, 80% to 95% were seen once. The CDR3 length is 11 residues. V lost 3 bases to trimming and J lost 8 bases, with 7 bases between them. The germline CDR1 and CDR2 sequences are LGHDT and YNNKEL (reference sequence). The specimen was peripheral blood, collected on day 0 of MenACWY control vaccination. This rearrangement joins TRBV3-1 (or the pseudogene TRBV3-2) to TRBJ1-1; TRBD1 might be the D (5 bases). The source of this sequence is an adult in good health. This CDR3 is CASSQGDEAFF. Written as DNA, the CDR3 is TGTGCCAGCAGCCAGGGGGACGAAGCTTTCTTT.